This T cell receptor (beta chain) was sequenced in a study of T cells in Graves' hyperthyroidism and ophthalmopathy. Whole-study context: Any treatment followed the collection of peripheral blood at initial diagnosis.

The CDR3 regions of TCR beta were amplified from RNA transcripts. First-round RT-PCR of the TCR CDR3 relied on the HTBI primer set. One entry per CDR3 protein, called by TCRdb with MiXCR from the multiplex PCR reads. The sample carries 500,000 or so distinct CDR3 sequences, roughly 15% recorded once. Germline CDR1 is MNHEY and CDR2 is SMNVEV (reference sequence). The CDR3 length is 15 residues. The V segment lost 6 bases and the J segment 5 bases; nucleotides outside the gene matches: 8. Any patient presenting with uncontrolled infection, other autoimmune disease, pregnancy or lactation was left out. Study-wide results and caveats: The model identified upcoming ophthalmopathy a median roughly 6 months ahead of onset. Ophthalmopathy cases were set apart from stable hyperthyroidism by a 13 V-J model.

With respect to this clonotype: The antigen remains unidentified.

The rearrangement joins TRBV27 to TRBJ2-5; 11 nucleotides agree with TRBD1. What was sequenced was blood. The sequence was obtained from a woman younger than 45 with Graves' ophthalmopathy. CDR3: CASSLGQGVAETQYF. In DNA, the CDR3 is TGTGCCAGCAGCCTGGGACAGGGGGTTGCGGAGACCCAGTACTTC.